Sequencing of this T cell receptor beta chain was carried out in a study of T cell responses to AZD1222 COVID-19 vaccine. Data came from immunoSEQ multiplex PCR; TCRdb stores just in-frame clones and leaves some out. The table has approximately 150,000 clones, approximately 90% seen once; the top ten hold around 1.3%. Trimming left V 6 bases short and J 5 bases short, with 17 bases between. CDR3 length: 15 residues. Germline V lookup: CDR1 LGHNT, CDR2 FRNRAP. The sample in question was peripheral blood, obtained on day 0 of AZD1222 vaccination. The V gene is TRBV12-5, the J gene TRBJ2-1; a weak D match, TRBD2 (6 bases). The receptor comes from an adult in good health. The chain's CDR3 is CASGYRLGKNNEQFF. CDR3 bases: TGTGCTAGTGGCTACCGACTAGGGAAAAACAATGAGCAGTTCTTC.